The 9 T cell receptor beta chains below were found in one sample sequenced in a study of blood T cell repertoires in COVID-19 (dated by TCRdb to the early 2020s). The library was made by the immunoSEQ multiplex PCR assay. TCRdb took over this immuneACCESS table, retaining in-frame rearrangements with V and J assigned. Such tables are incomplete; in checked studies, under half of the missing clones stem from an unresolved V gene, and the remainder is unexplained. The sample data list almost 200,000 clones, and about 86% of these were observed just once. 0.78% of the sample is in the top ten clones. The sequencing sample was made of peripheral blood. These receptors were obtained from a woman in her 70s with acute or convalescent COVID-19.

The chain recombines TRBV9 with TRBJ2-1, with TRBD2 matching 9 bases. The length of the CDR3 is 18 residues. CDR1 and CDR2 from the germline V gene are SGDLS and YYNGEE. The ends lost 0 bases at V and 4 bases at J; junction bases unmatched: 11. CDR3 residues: CASSVEGGRVPPYNEQFF. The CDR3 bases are TGTGCCAGCAGCGTAGAGGGCGGGAGGGTCCCACCATACAATGAGCAGTTCTTC.

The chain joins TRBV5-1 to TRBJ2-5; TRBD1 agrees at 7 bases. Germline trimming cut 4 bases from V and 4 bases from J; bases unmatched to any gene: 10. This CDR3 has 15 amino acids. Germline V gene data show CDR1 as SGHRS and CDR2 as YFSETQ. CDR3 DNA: TGCGCCAGCAGCCCCGGACAGGCCGCGGGAGAGACCCAGTACTTC. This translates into CASSPGQAAGETQYF. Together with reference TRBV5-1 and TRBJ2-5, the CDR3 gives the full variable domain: KAGVTQTPRYLIKTRGQQVTLSCSPISGHRSVSWYQQTPGQGLQFLFEYFSETQRNKGNFPGRFSGRQFSNSRSEMNVSTLELGDSALYLCASSPGQAAGETQYFGPGTRLLVL.

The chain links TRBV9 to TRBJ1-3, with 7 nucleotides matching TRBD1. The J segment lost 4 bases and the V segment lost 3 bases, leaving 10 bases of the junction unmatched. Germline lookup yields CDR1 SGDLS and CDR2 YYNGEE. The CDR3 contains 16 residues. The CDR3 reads CASSGWETGSGNTIYF. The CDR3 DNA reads TGTGCCAGCAGCGGGTGGGAGACAGGGTCAGGAAACACCATATATTTT.

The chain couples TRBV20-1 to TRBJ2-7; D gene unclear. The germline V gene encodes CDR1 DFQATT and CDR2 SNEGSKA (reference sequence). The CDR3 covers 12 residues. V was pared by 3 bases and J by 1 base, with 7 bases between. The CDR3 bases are TGCAGTGCTAGTCCGTTGTCCTACGAGCAGTACTTC. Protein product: CSASPLSYEQYF.

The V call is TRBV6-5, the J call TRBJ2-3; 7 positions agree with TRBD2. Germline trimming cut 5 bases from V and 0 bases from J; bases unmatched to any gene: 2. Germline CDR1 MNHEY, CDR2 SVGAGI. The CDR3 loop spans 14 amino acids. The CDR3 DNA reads TGTGCCAGCAGTCTGGGACTAAGCACAGATACGCAGTATTTT. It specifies CASSLGLSTDTQYF.

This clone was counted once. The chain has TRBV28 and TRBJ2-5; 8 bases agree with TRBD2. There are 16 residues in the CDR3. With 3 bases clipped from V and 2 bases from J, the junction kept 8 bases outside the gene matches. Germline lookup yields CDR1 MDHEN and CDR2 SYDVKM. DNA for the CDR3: TGTGCCAGCAGTTTGGTTAGCGGGACTATACAAGAGACCCAGTACTTC. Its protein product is CASSLVSGTIQETQYF.

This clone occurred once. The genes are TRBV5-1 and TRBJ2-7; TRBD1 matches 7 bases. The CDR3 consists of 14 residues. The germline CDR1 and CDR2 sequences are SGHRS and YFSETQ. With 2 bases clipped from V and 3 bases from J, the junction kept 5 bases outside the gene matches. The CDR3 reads CASSFLWDSYEQYF. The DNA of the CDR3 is TGCGCCAGCAGCTTTCTCTGGGACAGCTACGAGCAGTACTTC.

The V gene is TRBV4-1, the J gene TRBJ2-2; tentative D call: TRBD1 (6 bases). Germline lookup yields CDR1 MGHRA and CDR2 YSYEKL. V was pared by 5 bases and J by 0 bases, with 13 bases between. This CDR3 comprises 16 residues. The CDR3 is CASSKWTAANTGELFF. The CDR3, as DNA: TGCGCCAGCAGCAAGTGGACAGCAGCGAACACCGGGGAGCTGTTTTTT.

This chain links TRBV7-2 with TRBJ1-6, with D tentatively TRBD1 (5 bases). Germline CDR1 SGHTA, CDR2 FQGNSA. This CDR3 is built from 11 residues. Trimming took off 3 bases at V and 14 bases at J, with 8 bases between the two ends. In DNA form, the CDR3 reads TGTGCCAGCAGCTTCGGGGGAACCCTCCACTTT. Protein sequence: CASSFGGTLHF.